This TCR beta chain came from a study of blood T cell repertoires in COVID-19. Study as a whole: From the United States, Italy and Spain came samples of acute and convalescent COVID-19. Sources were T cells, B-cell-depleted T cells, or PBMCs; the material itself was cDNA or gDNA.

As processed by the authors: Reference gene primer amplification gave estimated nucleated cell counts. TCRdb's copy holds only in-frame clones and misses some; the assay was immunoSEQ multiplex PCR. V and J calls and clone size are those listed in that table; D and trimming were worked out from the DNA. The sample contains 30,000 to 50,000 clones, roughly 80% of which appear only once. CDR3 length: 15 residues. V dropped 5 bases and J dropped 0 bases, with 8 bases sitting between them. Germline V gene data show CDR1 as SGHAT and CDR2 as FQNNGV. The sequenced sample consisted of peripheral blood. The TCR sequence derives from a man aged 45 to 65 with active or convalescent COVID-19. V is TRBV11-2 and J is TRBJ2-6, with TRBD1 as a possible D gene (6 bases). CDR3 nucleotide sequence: TGTGCCAGCAGCCAACAGGGCTCTGGGGCCAACGTCCTGACTTTC. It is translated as CASSQQGSGANVLTF.